One sample yielded the 32 T cell receptor beta chains listed below, sequenced in a study of shared clonotypes between healthy human individuals. The repertoire was sequenced with immunoSEQ multiplex PCR; TCRdb's copy has only in-frame clones and lacks some. Among under 2,000,000 clones listed, about 95% were seen once. Naive CD8 cells, CD45RO-negative and positively selected for CCR7, excluded terminally differentiated effector memory CD45RA+ cells. Sequenced input: naive CD8+ T cells sorted from blood. The receptors derive from a man aged 18 to 35 in good health.

V usage is TRBV5-6 and J usage is TRBJ2-5; D is uncertain. The V gene lost 0 bases and the J gene lost 5 bases, with 8 bases spanning the gap. Germline-derived CDR1 and CDR2 are SGHDT and YYEEEE. CDR3 length equals 13 residues. The CDR3 region is CASSLEPFETQYF. CDR3 in DNA: TGTGCCAGCAGCTTGGAGCCATTTGAGACCCAGTACTTC.

V is TRBV7-3 and J is TRBJ2-7; maybe TRBD2 (6 bases). Germline V lookup: CDR1 SGHTA, CDR2 FQGTGA. This CDR3 spans 14 amino acids. V was pared by 8 bases and J by 4 bases, with 18 bases between. CDR3 sequence reads: CASGVADIAYEQYF. The CDR3 DNA reads as TGTGCCAGCGGCGTAGCGGACATAGCGTACGAGCAGTACTTC.

The rearrangement uses TRBV27 and TRBJ2-3; 9 bases are a match to TRBD1. The germline CDR1 and CDR2 sequences are MNHEY and SMNVEV (reference sequence). The CDR3 loop spans 15 amino acids. V lost 5 bases, J lost 4 bases, and 7 bases stayed unmatched. For the CDR3, the DNA is TGTGCCAGCAGTCCGGACAGGGGTCGGCCAGATACGCAGTATTTT. Amino acid sequence: CASSPDRGRPDTQYF.

V is TRBV6-5 and J is TRBJ2-7; D is possibly TRBD1 (7 bases). The CDR3 totals 14 residues. The germline V and J ends were trimmed by 6 bases and 3 bases, with 15 bases remaining between them. Germline CDR1 and CDR2: MNHEY and SVGAGI. The CDR3: CASRLGQGGYEQYF. CDR3 bases: TGTGCCAGCAGGCTAGGGCAGGGGGGCTACGAGCAGTACTTC.

The V call is TRBV13, the J call TRBJ2-5; D tentatively reads TRBD1 or TRBD2 (5 bases each). Germline CDR1 is PRHDT and CDR2 is FYEKMQ (reference sequence). The CDR3 consists of 14 residues. Trimming removed 3 bases at V and 3 bases at J, with 11 bases between. The CDR3 DNA sequence: TGTGCCAGCAGCTTGGGACCTCTTGAAGAGACCCAGTACTTC. Translated, it gives CASSLGPLEETQYF.

V and J are TRBV7-6 and TRBJ1-4, with D maybe TRBD1 (6 bases). The V gene lost 2 bases and the J gene lost 5 bases, with 27 bases spanning the gap. The CDR3 totals 20 residues. CDR1 and CDR2 (germline): SGHVS, FNYEAQ. The CDR3 sequence: CASSLFSPIPRQALNEKLFF. The CDR3, as DNA: TGTGCCAGCAGCTTATTCAGTCCCATTCCCCGACAGGCGCTCAATGAAAAACTGTTTTTT.

In this sample, this clone turned up once. The chain employs TRBV19 and TRBJ2-7, with unresolved D. V lost 0 bases and J 6 bases, leaving 12 bases between the germline ends. Germline loops: CDR1 LNHDA, CDR2 SQIVND (reference sequence). There are 14 residues in the CDR3. CDR3 amino acids: CASSIEGRAGEQYF. As DNA, the CDR3 is TGTGCCAGTAGTATAGAGGGAAGGGCAGGCGAGCAGTACTTC. Using reference TRBV19 and TRBJ2-7 for the parts outside the CDR3, the full variable domain is DGGITQSPKYLFRKEGQNVTLSCEQNLNHDAMYWYRQDPGQGLRLIYYSQIVNDFQKGDIAEGYSVSREKKESFPLTVTSAQKNPTAFYLCASSIEGRAGEQYFGPGTRLTVT.

The V gene is TRBV2, the J gene TRBJ1-5; D is unclear. This CDR3 has 14 amino acids. Trimming removed 1 base at V and 8 bases at J, with 12 bases between. Germline V CDR1 and CDR2: SNHLY, FYNNEI. The CDR3 sequence: CASSEDSEWKPQHF. CDR3 in DNA: TGTGCCAGCAGTGAAGACTCAGAATGGAAGCCCCAGCATTTT.

The chain carries TRBV19 and TRBJ2-1; 7 positions match TRBD2. Germline CDR1 LNHDA, CDR2 SQIVND (reference sequence). CDR3 length: 12 residues. Unmatched junction bases numbered 8, after V lost 9 bases and J lost 9 bases. The CDR3 loop reads CASGAGAGEQFF. The CDR3 DNA sequence: TGTGCCAGCGGTGCGGGAGCTGGTGAGCAGTTCTTC.

V is TRBV5-4 and J is TRBJ2-7; D ambiguous. The CDR3 runs to 15 residues. Germline V gives CDR1 SGHNT, CDR2 YYREEE (reference sequence). Trimming stripped 0 bases from V and 4 bases from J, with 14 bases between. The CDR3 DNA reads as TGTGCCAGCAGCTTGGTAGGTGGGAACGAATACGAGCAGTACTTC. Translation gives CASSLVGGNEYEQYF. The full variable domain, with the rest looked up from reference TRBV5-4 and TRBJ2-7, is ETGVTQSPTHLIKTRGQQVTLRCSSQSGHNTVSWYQQALGQGPQFIFQYYREEENGRGNFPPRFSGLQFPNYSSELNVNALELDDSALYLCASSLVGGNEYEQYFGPGTRLTVT.

J is TRBJ1-5 and V is TRBV6-1; maybe TRBD1 (5 bases). This CDR3 region has 13 residues. Trimming shortened V by 6 bases and J by 5 bases, and 11 bases separated the two germline ends. CDR1 is MNHNS and CDR2 is SASEGT in the germline V gene. The CDR3, as DNA: TGTGCCAGCAGCGAGGACACCTATCAGCCCCAGCATTTT. Translation: CASSEDTYQPQHF.

This clone was seen once. V is TRBV28 and J is TRBJ2-1; 15 bases match TRBD2. Unmatched junction bases numbered 6, after V lost 5 bases and J lost 4 bases. Germline CDR1 and CDR2: MDHEN and SYDVKM. This CDR3 has 17 residues. The CDR3, as DNA: TGTGCCAGCAGTCCGGGGACTAGCGGGGGGTTTTACAATGAGCAGTTCTTC. Its translation: CASSPGTSGGFYNEQFF. Based on the CDR3 plus reference TRBV28 and TRBJ2-1, the full variable domain is DVKVTQSSRYLVKRTGEKVFLECVQDMDHENMFWYRQDPGLGLRLIYFSYDVKMKEKGDIPEGYSVSREKKERFSLILESASTNQTSMYLCASSPGTSGGFYNEQFFGPGTRLTVL.

This clone was seen a single time. The chain is built from TRBV7-9 and TRBJ2-7; TRBD1 matches 8 bases. The CDR3 runs 14 residues. V shed 2 bases and J 3 bases; nucleotides not matched to a gene: 3. Per the germline V gene, CDR1 is SEHNR and CDR2 is FQNEAQ (reference sequence). The CDR3 DNA reads TGTGCCAGCAGCTTACCCGGGACAGGCTACGAGCAGTACTTC. It encodes CASSLPGTGYEQYF.

This clone has only one observation. This chain uses TRBV29-1 with TRBJ1-1; D is unclear. The germline V and J ends were trimmed by 4 bases and 9 bases, with 18 bases remaining between them. Germline-derived CDR1 and CDR2 are SQVTM and ANQGSEA. There are 13 residues in the CDR3. CDR3 nucleotide sequence: TGCAGCGTTGGGCTGGGGATGGGAACTAAAGCTTTCTTT. This gives the protein CSVGLGMGTKAFF.

The gene calls are TRBV7-9 and TRBJ2-1; D may correspond to TRBD1 or TRBD2 (5 bases each). In germline, CDR1 is SEHNR, CDR2 FQNEAQ (reference sequence). CDR3 size: 15 residues. Trimming took off 5 bases at V and 6 bases at J, with 17 bases between the two ends. CDR3 sequence (DNA): TGTGCCAGCAGCGTCTCGCTGGGACGAGTCAATGAGCAGTTCTTC. It specifies CASSVSLGRVNEQFF.

V usage is TRBV19 and J usage is TRBJ2-1; perhaps TRBD1 as D (6 bases). CDR3 length equals 14 residues. V lost 6 bases, J lost 5 bases, and 14 bases lay in between. CDR1 and CDR2 (germline): LNHDA, SQIVND (reference sequence). DNA of the CDR3: TGTGCCAGTAGATCACAGGGCCCACACAATGAGCAGTTCTTC. Its translation: CASRSQGPHNEQFF.

In its sample, this clone was seen once. This chain links TRBV28 with TRBJ1-4, with 9 bases aligning to TRBD1. Germline V lookup: CDR1 MDHEN, CDR2 SYDVKM. The CDR3 runs 12 residues. The V and J ends lost 9 bases and 5 bases, in that order; junction bases with no gene match: 1. The CDR3 DNA reads TGTGCCAGTGACAGGGGGAATGAAAAACTGTTTTTT. It codes for CASDRGNEKLFF.

The chain carries TRBV30 and TRBJ2-3, with TRBD2 identical over 10 bases. The CDR3 consists of 16 residues. Germline V gene data show CDR1 as GTSNPN and CDR2 as SVGIG (reference sequence). J gave up 6 bases and V 0 bases, and 9 bases lay outside the gene matches. The CDR3 sequence is CAWSVGSSGRADTQYF. DNA of the CDR3: TGTGCCTGGAGTGTAGGGTCTAGCGGGAGAGCTGATACGCAGTATTTT.

The CDR3 spells CASSQRSKDGSPLHF. The CDR3 region has the DNA TGCGCCAGCAGCCAACGGTCTAAGGATGGTTCACCCCTCCACTTT. The chain links TRBV4-1 to TRBJ1-6; no reliable D call. CDR1 and CDR2 (germline): MGHRA, YSYEKL. The CDR3 consists of 15 residues. V was shortened by 2 bases and J by 9 bases, with 14 bases between the two germline ends.

The rearrangement joins TRBV19 to TRBJ2-1; D is possibly TRBD1 or TRBD2 (5 bases each). Looked up from germline, CDR1 is LNHDA and CDR2 is SQIVND (reference sequence). Trimming pared 3 bases from V and 2 bases from J, leaving 14 bases between. This CDR3 spans 16 amino acids. CDR3 in DNA: TGTGCCAGTAGTATCATGGGGGAACTTACCTACAATGAGCAGTTCTTC. Its translation: CASSIMGELTYNEQFF. Full variable domain (outside the CDR3, taken from reference TRBV19 and TRBJ2-1): DGGITQSPKYLFRKEGQNVTLSCEQNLNHDAMYWYRQDPGQGLRLIYYSQIVNDFQKGDIAEGYSVSREKKESFPLTVTSAQKNPTAFYLCASSIMGELTYNEQFFGPGTRLTVL.

The gene calls are TRBV27 and TRBJ2-3, with TRBD2 matching over 11 bases. The CDR3 consists of 15 residues. From germline, CDR1 is MNHEY and CDR2 SMNVEV (reference sequence). Trimming took 5 bases from V and 2 from J; bases not matched to a gene: 3. The CDR3: CASSVLAGDTDTQYF. DNA for the CDR3: TGTGCCAGCAGTGTACTAGCGGGAGACACAGATACGCAGTATTTT.

This sequence joins TRBV5-3 and TRBJ1-5; D not resolved. TRBV5-3 counts as an open reading frame of uncertain function. This CDR3 contains 16 residues. Between the trimmed V and J ends, which lost 8 bases and 1 base, there was a span of 19 bases. The CDR3 loop reads CARRFIRVGSNQPQHF. The CDR3 nucleotides are TGTGCCAGGCGTTTCATCCGAGTAGGAAGCAATCAGCCCCAGCATTTT.

V is TRBV15 and J is TRBJ1-5; D unclear. From germline, CDR1 is LNHNV and CDR2 YYDKDF (reference sequence). Deletions cut 5 bases from V and 3 bases from J, with 8 bases between. CDR3 length: 13 residues. The CDR3 DNA reads as TGTGCCACCAGCGGCCTCGTCAATCAGCCCCAGCATTTT. Translated: CATSGLVNQPQHF.

As concerns this clone: A read error may produce the germline difference seen at one junction end. The CDR3 DNA sequence: TGCGCCAGCACCTTGGGAGAAGGATCCTACGAGCAGTACTTC. It encodes CASTLGEGSYEQYF. The rearrangement links TRBV5-1 to TRBJ2-7, with D maybe TRBD2 (5 bases). Germline CDR1 is SGHRS and CDR2 is YFSETQ. The CDR3 is 14 residues long.

This chain joins TRBV2 and TRBJ2-7; 14 positions match TRBD2. Germline V gene data show CDR1 as SNHLY and CDR2 as FYNNEI. The CDR3 extends over 16 amino acids. Unmatched junction bases numbered 13, after V lost 10 bases and J lost 5 bases. CDR3 protein: CANRESGLAGVDEQYF. As DNA, the CDR3 is TGTGCCAACCGAGAATCGGGACTAGCGGGGGTTGACGAGCAGTACTTC.

The chain employs TRBV4-3 and TRBJ2-3; D possibly matches TRBD1 or TRBD2 (5 bases each). The CDR3 runs to 12 residues. V was clipped by 1 base and J by 10 bases, with 9 bases between them. Germline-derived CDR1 and CDR2 are LGHNA and YSLEER. CDR3 loop: CASSQGDLPQYF. The CDR3 DNA sequence: TGCGCCAGCAGCCAAGGGGACCTTCCGCAGTATTTT.

The J gene is TRBJ2-7, the V gene TRBV5-8, with D possibly being TRBD1 (5 bases). V was pared by 3 bases and J by 7 bases, with 11 bases between. Germline V gene lookup returns CDR1 SGHTS and CDR2 YDEGEE. The CDR3 extends over 12 amino acids. The CDR3 here is CASSYAGREQYF. The CDR3 region has the DNA TGTGCCAGCAGCTACGCAGGGCGGGAGCAGTACTTC.

The chain links TRBV13 to TRBJ2-2, with 9 nucleotides matching TRBD1. The CDR3 extends over 15 amino acids. Trimming cost V 5 bases and J 5 bases; bases outside gene matches: 6. CDR1 is PRHDT, CDR2 FYEKMQ, per germline (reference sequence). The CDR3 region has the DNA TGTGCCAGCAGCACCGGACAGGGGTGGACCGGGGAGCTGTTTTTT. It codes for CASSTGQGWTGELFF.

As concerns this clone: A read error may be the cause here, since a much bigger clone is one base away. The rearrangement links TRBV6-5 to TRBJ1-5; D ambiguous. The CDR3 covers 13 residues. Deletions cut 4 bases from V and 3 bases from J, with 7 bases between. Germline V gene lookup returns CDR1 MNHEY and CDR2 SVGAGI. The CDR3 protein is CASSLGINQPQHF. The DNA of the CDR3 is TGTGCCAGCAGTTTGGGGATCAATCAGCCCCAGCATTTT.

The chain links TRBV29-1 to TRBJ2-7, with a possible D match to TRBD2 (6 bases). The germline V gene has CDR1 SQVTM and CDR2 ANQGSEA. V lost 4 bases and J lost 9, with 13 bases in between. This CDR3 has 11 amino acids. The CDR3 DNA is TGCAGCGTTGCCGGGAGTGCGGGGCAGTACTTC. It translates to CSVAGSAGQYF.

To note about this clone: One junction end disagrees with the germline gene, perhaps due to a read error. The sample has other DNA sequences that encode this CDR3 too. This chain joins TRBV20-1 and TRBJ2-7; no reliable D call. Germline V gene lookup returns CDR1 DFQATT and CDR2 SNEGSKA (reference sequence). This CDR3 is built from 11 residues. The CDR3: CSAREAYEQYF. CDR3 nucleotide sequence: TGCAGTGCCAGAGAAGCCTACGAGCAGTACTTC.

The V and J genes are TRBV15 and TRBJ2-5, with D perhaps being TRBD1 or TRBD2 (6 bases each). The CDR3 is made up of 17 amino acids. V was cut by 3 bases and J by 7 bases, with 24 bases left in between. The germline V gene has CDR1 LNHNV and CDR2 YYDKDF (reference sequence). DNA for the CDR3: TGTGCCACCAGCAGGGGGGGCGCGGACTCCATTCGGTGGACCCAGTACTTC. Translation gives CATSRGGADSIRWTQYF. Drawing the rest from reference TRBV15 and TRBJ2-5, the complete variable domain is DAMVIQNPRYQVTQFGKPVTLSCSQTLNHNVMYWYQQKSSQAPKLLFHYYDKDFNNEADTPDNFQSRRPNTSFCFLDIRSPGLGDTAMYLCATSRGGADSIRWTQYFGPGTRLLVL.